This T cell receptor beta chain was captured by sequencing in a study of shared clonotypes between healthy human individuals. Across the study: The donor pool was made up of a couple of women and a few men aged 18 to 49. Study results and limitations: Generally, naive subsets came out with larger estimated richness than memory subsets. An expected dependence of interdonor clonotype sharing on sequencing depth was noted.

Notes on this clone: Its antigen is still unknown.

Assay used: immunoSEQ multiplex PCR; TCRdb lists only in-frame clones, some missing. The sample consists of about 1.5 million clones, approximately 96% of them appearing once. Sequenced: naive CD4+ T cells sorted from blood. The sample's subset: CD45RA+ positively selected. This sequence originates from a young man in good health.

The CDR3 region has the DNA TGTGCCATCAGCGGACAACCCGAGGCAGGAAACACCATATATTTT. It translates to CAISGQPEAGNTIYF. The rearrangement links TRBV10-3 to TRBJ1-3; D is perhaps TRBD1 (5 bases). The V end was cut by 6 bases, the J end by 4 bases, with 16 bases between. Germline V gene sequence: CDR1 ENHRY, CDR2 SYGVKD. The CDR3 is 15 residues long.